This T cell receptor beta chain emerged from a study of early T cells in non-severe SARS-CoV-2 infection. Study information: The authors sequenced bulk RNA from unsorted whole blood, leaving chains unpaired. Study-level findings and limits: Database matching using VDJdb favored anti-spike CD8 responses, with private and CD4 specificities left missing.

Individual cDNA molecules were tagged with unique molecular identifiers, the study reported. TCRdb reanalysed the 5' RACE reads using MiXCR and keeps one entry per CDR3 protein. The data hold some 87,000 distinct CDR3 sequences, with 10% to 15% observed a single time. This clonotype was recorded a few times. Its matching antigen is unknown. Germline CDR1 ENHRY, CDR2 SYGVKD. J gave up 5 bases and V 9 bases, and 6 bases lay outside the gene matches. This CDR3 region has 13 residues. The chain links TRBV10-3 to TRBJ2-1, with TRBD1 matching over 8 bases. The specimen was whole blood. The TCR originated in an adult who was a healthcare worker with PCR-confirmed SARS-CoV-2 infection or an uninfected control (not recorded which). The CDR3 DNA sequence: TGTGCCATTCGACAGGGGATGAACAATGAGCAGTTCTTC. This codes for CAIRQGMNNEQFF.